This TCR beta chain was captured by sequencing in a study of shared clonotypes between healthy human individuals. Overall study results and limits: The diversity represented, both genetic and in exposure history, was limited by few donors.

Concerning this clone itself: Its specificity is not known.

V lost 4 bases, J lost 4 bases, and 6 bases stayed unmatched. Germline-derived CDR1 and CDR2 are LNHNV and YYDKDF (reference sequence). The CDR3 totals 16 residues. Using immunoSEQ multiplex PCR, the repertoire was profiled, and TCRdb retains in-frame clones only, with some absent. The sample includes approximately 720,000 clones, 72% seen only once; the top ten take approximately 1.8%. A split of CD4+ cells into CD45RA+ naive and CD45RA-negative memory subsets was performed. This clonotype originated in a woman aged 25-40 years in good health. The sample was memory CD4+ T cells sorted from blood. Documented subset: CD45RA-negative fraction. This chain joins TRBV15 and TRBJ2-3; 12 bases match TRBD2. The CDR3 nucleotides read TGTGCCACCAGCACCAGACTAGCGGGAGCGGCAGATACGCAGTATTTT. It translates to CATSTRLAGAADTQYF.